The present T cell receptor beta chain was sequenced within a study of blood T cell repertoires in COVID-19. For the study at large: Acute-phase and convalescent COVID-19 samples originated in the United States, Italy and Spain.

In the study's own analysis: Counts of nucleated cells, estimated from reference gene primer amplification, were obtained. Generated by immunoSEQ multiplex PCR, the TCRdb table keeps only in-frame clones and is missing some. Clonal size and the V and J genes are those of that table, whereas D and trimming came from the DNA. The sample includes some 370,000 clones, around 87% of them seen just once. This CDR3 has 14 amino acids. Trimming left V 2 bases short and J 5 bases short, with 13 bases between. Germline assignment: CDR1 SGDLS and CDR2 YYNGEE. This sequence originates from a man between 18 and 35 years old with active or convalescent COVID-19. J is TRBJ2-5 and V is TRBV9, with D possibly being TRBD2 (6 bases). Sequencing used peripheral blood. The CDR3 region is CASSVTSRLETQYF. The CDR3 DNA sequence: TGTGCCAGCAGCGTTACTAGCCGCCTGGAGACCCAGTACTTC.